This TCR beta chain was sequenced during a study of response to subunit inactivated influenza vaccine. The study's findings and limits: Researchers suggested that each seasonal influenza vaccination recruits few new T cells.

TCRdb re-analysed the RT-PCR reads in MiXCR, keeping a single row per CDR3 protein. This table has hundreds of thousands of distinct CDR3 sequences, about 25% appearing once. Remarks on this clonotype: Its antigen is unidentified.

The CDR3 contains 14 residues. Germline V lookup: CDR1 MNHEY, CDR2 SMNVEV (reference sequence). The V and J ends lost 5 bases and 7 bases, in that order; junction bases with no gene match: 6. Source: CD4+ T cells sorted from PBMCs, taken 4 to 6 days after vaccination. This chain uses TRBV27 with TRBJ2-1, with 9 positions matching TRBD2. This TCR was sampled from a man aged 45-60 years who received an inactivated influenza vaccine. The DNA of the CDR3 is TGTGCCAGCAGTACTCTCACTAGCGGGAATGAGCAGTTCTTC. As protein: CASSTLTSGNEQFF.